This T cell receptor beta chain appears in the sequencing data of a study of T cell repertoires in cytomegalovirus infection. About the research overall: Both a matching HLA type and CMV infection were indicated by public TCR beta signatures. General study results and limits: Within the response measured ex vivo, HLA-C-restricted CMV-specific TCR beta clonotypes were dominant.

The V and J ends lost 6 bases and 0 bases, in that order; junction bases with no gene match: 8. The length of the CDR3 is 16 residues. Germline V CDR1 and CDR2: MNHEY, SVGEGT. TCRdb called the reads again in MiXCR, with one record for every CDR3 protein. This table has roughly 700,000 distinct CDR3 sequences, around 35% appearing once. Details on this clonotype: Its matching antigen is unknown.

The material sequenced was cultured PBMCs, taken from culture after CMV antigen stimulation. The origin of this receptor is a human donor in good health (CMV status not recorded). Some clones in this sample may be carry-over from other donors' samples. The V and J genes are TRBV6-2 or TRBV6-3 and TRBJ2-1; 7 positions agree with TRBD1. The CDR3 nucleotides are TGTGCCAGCAGCAAACGACAGGGTAGCTCCTACAATGAGCAGTTCTTC. This gives the protein CASSKRQGSSYNEQFF.